This T cell receptor beta chain was retrieved from a study of cytomegalovirus exposure and HLA in healthy donors. Whole-study results and caveats: A later analysis linked a missense variant in DCLRE1C to the trimming of TCR beta V and J genes. The authors judged a highly shared variant cluster likely a sequencing artifact.

Details on this clone: The antigen remains unidentified.

PCR amplification relied on 60 Vbeta primers (plus 13 Jbeta primers). TCRdb's copy holds only in-frame clones and misses some; the assay was immunoSEQ multiplex PCR. The sample records approximately 160,000 clones, around 77% being singletons. The receptor comes from a woman aged 30 to 39 in good health and CMV-seronegative. What was sequenced was PBMCs.

As DNA, the CDR3 is TGTGCCGAAGGGGTTGGGAACACTGAAGCTTTCTTT. Translating gives CAEGVGNTEAFF. V usage is TRBV2 and J usage is TRBJ1-1; possibly TRBD1 for D (5 bases). Germline lookup yields CDR1 SNHLY and CDR2 FYNNEI. The CDR3 spans 12 residues. V was shortened by 11 bases and J by 1 base, with 11 bases between the two germline ends.